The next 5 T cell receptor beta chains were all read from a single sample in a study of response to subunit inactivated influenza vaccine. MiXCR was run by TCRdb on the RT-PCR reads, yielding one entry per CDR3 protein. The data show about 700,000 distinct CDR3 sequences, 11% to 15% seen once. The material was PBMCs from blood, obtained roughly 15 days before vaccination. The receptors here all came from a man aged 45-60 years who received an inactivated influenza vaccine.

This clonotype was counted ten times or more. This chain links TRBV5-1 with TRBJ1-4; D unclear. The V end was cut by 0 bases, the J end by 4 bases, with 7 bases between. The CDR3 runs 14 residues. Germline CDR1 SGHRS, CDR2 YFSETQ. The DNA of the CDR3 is TGCGCCAGCAGCTTGGGTAGGAATAATGAAAAACTGTTTTTT. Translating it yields CASSLGRNNEKLFF.

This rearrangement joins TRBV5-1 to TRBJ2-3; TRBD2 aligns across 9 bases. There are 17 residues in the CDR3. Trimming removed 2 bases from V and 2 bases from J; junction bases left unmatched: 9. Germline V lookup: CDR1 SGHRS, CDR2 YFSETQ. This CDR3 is CASSFGSGGITTDTQYF. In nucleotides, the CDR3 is TGCGCCAGCAGCTTCGGGAGCGGGGGGATAACCACAGATACGCAGTATTTT.

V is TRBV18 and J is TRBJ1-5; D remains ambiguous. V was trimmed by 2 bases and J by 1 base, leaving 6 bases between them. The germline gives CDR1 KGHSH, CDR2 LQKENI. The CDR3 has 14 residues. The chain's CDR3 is CASSPRESNQPQHF. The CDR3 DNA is TGTGCCAGCTCACCAAGGGAGAGCAATCAGCCCCAGCATTTT.

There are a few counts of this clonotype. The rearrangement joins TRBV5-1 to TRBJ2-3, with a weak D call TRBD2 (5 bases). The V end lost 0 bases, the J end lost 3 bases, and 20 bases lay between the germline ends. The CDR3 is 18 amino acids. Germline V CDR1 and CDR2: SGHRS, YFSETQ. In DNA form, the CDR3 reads TGCGCCAGCAGCTTGGCCCAGTACGGGATGGAGAGGACAGATACGCAGTATTTT. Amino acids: CASSLAQYGMERTDTQYF.

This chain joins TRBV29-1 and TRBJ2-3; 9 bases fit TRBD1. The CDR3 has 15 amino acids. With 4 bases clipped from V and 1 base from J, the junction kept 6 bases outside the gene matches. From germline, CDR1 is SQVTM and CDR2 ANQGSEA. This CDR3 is CSVGGTGGGTDTQYF. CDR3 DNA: TGCAGCGTTGGGGGCACAGGGGGCGGCACAGATACGCAGTATTTT.